The clone carrying this TCR beta chain has only one observation. The data stem from a study of blood T cell repertoires in COVID-19. Seattle participants joined during active infection and were tracked over time. How the authors handled the data: Quantification of nucleated cells was approximated via reference gene primer amplification. Profiling relied on immunoSEQ multiplex PCR, and the TCRdb table lists in-frame clones only, not all of them. That table supplies the V and J calls and clone size; D and trimming were determined from the DNA. The sample includes about 410,000 clones, about nine tenths of them seen just once. The CDR3 runs to 13 residues. Trimming removed 0 bases at V and 10 bases at J, with 13 bases between. Per germline, CDR1 SGHNT and CDR2 YYREEE (reference sequence).

The sequence derives from a woman in her forties with COVID-19, enrolled during active disease. The V call is TRBV5-4, the J call TRBJ1-1, with a possible D match to TRBD1 (5 bases). Sample: peripheral blood. The CDR3 nucleotides are TGTGCCAGCAGCTTGGAAGGGAGGCAGGGAGCTTTCTTT. Translation gives CASSLEGRQGAFF.